The 3 T cell receptor beta chains in this list originate from one sample, sequenced in a study of blood T cell repertoires in COVID-19. Repertoires were generated with immunoSEQ multiplex PCR, while TCRdb's copy carries only in-frame clones and drops some. The table shows around 270,000 clones, with around 89% occurring only once. The sequenced sample was peripheral blood. The receptors derive from a man younger than 45 with acute or convalescent COVID-19.

This rearrangement joins TRBV6-5 to TRBJ1-2; 7 bases map to TRBD1. Germline V lookup: CDR1 MNHEY, CDR2 SVGAGI. The trim removed 7 bases at V and 8 bases at J, leaving 4 bases unmatched. The CDR3 contains 11 residues. The CDR3 reads CASTTGYGYTF. DNA of the CDR3: TGTGCCAGCACGACAGGGTACGGCTACACCTTC.

The chain combines TRBV18 with TRBJ1-2, with D perhaps TRBD1 (5 bases). V was pared by 3 bases and J by 2 bases, with 16 bases between. Germline V gene data show CDR1 as KGHSH and CDR2 as LQKENI. The CDR3 loop spans 16 amino acids. CDR3 nucleotides: TGTGCCAGCTCACCTCAAGCGGGGACGGAGAACTATGGCTACACCTTC. Its protein product is CASSPQAGTENYGYTF.

CDR3 bases: TGTGCCAGCAGTTACGGGTCCAGCGGCCCCACAGATACGCAGTATTTT. This gives the protein CASSYGSSGPTDTQYF. The chain joins TRBV6-6 to TRBJ2-3; D might be TRBD2 (5 bases). There are 16 residues in the CDR3. The ends were cut back, 2 bases at V and 2 bases at J, with 14 bases in the middle. In germline, CDR1 is MNHNY, CDR2 SVGAGI (reference sequence).